Following are 27 T cell receptor beta chains from one sample sequenced in a study of CD8+CD57+ T cells in acquired aplastic anemia. Template material for TCR beta VDJ and CDR3 profiling consisted of genomic DNA. TCRdb passed the reads through MiXCR, listing each CDR3 protein once. The data show about 200,000 distinct CDR3 sequences, approximately 35% seen once. Sequences were obtained from sorted CD4+, CD8+, or CD8+CD57+ T cells (not recorded which) from PBMCs. The receptors come from a human donor in good health, serving as a control.

The chain is built from TRBV5-8 and TRBJ2-2; possibly TRBD2 for D (5 bases). V lost 2 bases and J lost 2, with 10 bases in between. The CDR3 extends over 15 amino acids. CDR1 is SGHTS, CDR2 YDEGEE, per germline. The CDR3, as DNA: TGTGCCAGCAGCTTCCAAGCGGTTAACACCGGGGAGCTGTTTTTT. Protein sequence: CASSFQAVNTGELFF.

With respect to this clonotype: A single base separates this from a much larger clone, so it may be a read error. The chain couples TRBV5-4 to TRBJ1-2; tentatively, D is TRBD1 (5 bases). The CDR3 totals 14 residues. Looked up from germline, CDR1 is SGHNT and CDR2 is YYREEE (reference sequence). CDR3 sequence (DNA): TGTGCCAGCGGCTTGGCGGGGCGAATGTATGGCTACACCTTC. This encodes CASGLAGRMYGYTF. The full variable domain, in which reference TRBV5-4 and TRBJ1-2 provide the parts outside the CDR3, is ETGVTQSPTHLIKTRGQQVTLRCSSQSGHNTVSWYQQALGQGPQFIFQYYREEENGRGNFPPRFSGLQFPNYSSELNVNALELDDSALYLCASGLAGRMYGYTFGSGTRLTVV.

The chain employs TRBV24-1 and TRBJ2-1; 12 nucleotides line up with TRBD2. This CDR3 contains 15 residues. V shed 3 bases, J shed 8 bases, and the junction held 4 bases outside the gene matches. Germline V gene data show CDR1 as KGHDR and CDR2 as SFDVKD. CDR3 nucleotides: TGTGCCACCAGTGATCCTAGCGGGGGGGCTCATGAGCAGTTCTTC. It yields the protein CATSDPSGGAHEQFF.

This clonotype was observed at least ten times. V gene TRBV7-9 combines with J gene TRBJ2-3; D possibly corresponds to TRBD2 (6 bases). V shed 3 bases and J shed 1 base, with 14 bases lying between them. From germline, CDR1 is SEHNR and CDR2 FQNEAQ (reference sequence). The CDR3 contains 16 residues. CDR3 loop: CASSLRRREGTDTQYF. In nucleotides, the CDR3 is TGTGCCAGCAGCTTGAGAAGGAGGGAGGGCACAGATACGCAGTATTTT.

This clonotype came up many times. V gene TRBV19 combines with J gene TRBJ1-6, with 8 bases identical to TRBD1. Germline V CDR1 and CDR2: LNHDA, SQIVND (reference sequence). Trimming cost V 4 bases and J 2 bases; bases outside gene matches: 7. This CDR3 has 17 residues. The CDR3: CASSTRDRGTYNSPLHF. DNA of the CDR3: TGTGCCAGTAGTACCCGAGACAGGGGAACCTATAATTCACCCCTCCACTTT. The whole variable domain, filled in from reference TRBV19 and TRBJ1-6, reads DGGITQSPKYLFRKEGQNVTLSCEQNLNHDAMYWYRQDPGQGLRLIYYSQIVNDFQKGDIAEGYSVSREKKESFPLTVTSAQKNPTAFYLCASSTRDRGTYNSPLHFGNGTRLTVT.

The CDR3 here is CASRPGLGTYEQYF. The CDR3 bases are TGTGCCAGCAGGCCGGGACTCGGTACCTACGAGCAGTACTTC. V is TRBV2 and J is TRBJ2-7; D perhaps matches TRBD2 (6 bases). The CDR3 is 14 residues long. Trimming stripped 6 bases from V and 2 bases from J, with 14 bases between. Germline CDR1 and CDR2: SNHLY and FYNNEI.

V and J are TRBV2 and TRBJ1-5; D gene ambiguous. Germline CDR1 reads SNHLY; CDR2 reads FYNNEI. With 6 bases removed from V and 0 bases from J, the gap between germline ends came to 9 bases. This CDR3 has 14 residues. The CDR3 DNA is TGTGCCAGCAGCCAATCGTATAGCAATCAGCCCCAGCATTTT. This gives the protein CASSQSYSNQPQHF.

This clonotype appeared a few times. The rearrangement uses TRBV4-1 and TRBJ1-6; possible D gene TRBD1, 6 bases. V shed 0 bases and J shed 2 bases, with 11 bases lying between them. Germline assignment: CDR1 MGHRA and CDR2 YSYEKL. The CDR3 loop spans 17 amino acids. The CDR3 sequence: CASSQEGGGAYNSPLHF. CDR3 DNA: TGCGCCAGCAGCCAAGAAGGGGGGGGAGCCTATAATTCACCCCTCCACTTT.

On this clonotype itself: A clone one base away is much larger, so this may be a read error. The rearrangement links TRBV20-1 to TRBJ2-1; D is possibly TRBD1 or TRBD2 (5 bases each). Germline assignment: CDR1 DFQATT and CDR2 SNEGSKA (reference sequence). V lost 1 base and J 8 bases, leaving 9 bases between the germline ends. This CDR3 is built from 12 residues. CDR3 nucleotides: TGCAGTGCTAGAGTCCCGGGACATGAGCAGTTCTTC. Protein product: CSARVPGHEQFF.

This clonotype came up many times. The chain employs TRBV19 and TRBJ1-2; TRBD1 might be the D (5 bases). V lost 11 bases and J lost 2, with 21 bases in between. CDR1 is LNHDA and CDR2 is SQIVND in the germline V gene (reference sequence). The CDR3 runs 15 residues. The CDR3 bases are TGTGCCGTCGCACGGGACCCCTTCGGGAACTATGGCTACACCTTC. Protein: CAVARDPFGNYGYTF. The variable domain in full, with the rest retrieved from reference TRBV19 and TRBJ1-2, is DGGITQSPKYLFRKEGQNVTLSCEQNLNHDAMYWYRQDPGQGLRLIYYSQIVNDFQKGDIAEGYSVSREKKESFPLTVTSAQKNPTAFYLCAVARDPFGNYGYTFGSGTRLTVV.

J is TRBJ2-7 and V is TRBV6-1; perhaps TRBD2 as D (7 bases). Deletions cut 8 bases from V and 5 bases from J, with 19 bases between. CDR3 length: 14 amino acids. CDR1 MNHNS and CDR2 SASEGT come from the germline V gene. This CDR3 reads CASGRPGGKNEQYF. The CDR3 nucleotides read TGTGCCAGCGGCCGCCCGGGGGGCAAAAACGAGCAGTACTTC.

Here the CDR3 reads CSVEGRGQGYTF. The DNA for the CDR3 is TGCAGCGTTGAAGGCAGGGGGCAAGGCTACACCTTC. The chain has TRBV29-1 and TRBJ1-2; 8 nucleotides align to TRBD1. With V trimmed by 1 base and J by 8 bases, 3 bases remained unmatched. In germline, CDR1 is SQVTM, CDR2 ANQGSEA. The CDR3 contains 12 residues.

This clonotype has ten or more counts. V is TRBV5-1 and J is TRBJ2-5; TRBD2 agrees at 14 bases. After removal of 4 bases from V and 2 bases from J, the junction contained 4 bases not matched to a gene. Germline-derived CDR1 and CDR2 are SGHRS and YFSETQ. The CDR3 has 16 residues. CDR3 sequence reads: CASSEGTSGRQETQYF. CDR3 sequence (DNA): TGCGCCAGCAGCGAAGGGACTAGCGGGAGACAAGAGACCCAGTACTTC.

A note on this clonotype: A much larger clone lies a single base off, so this may be a read error. The J gene is TRBJ1-1, the V gene TRBV20-1; D is unclear. The CDR3 runs 12 residues. Germline V CDR1 and CDR2: DFQATT, SNEGSKA (reference sequence). Between the trimmed V and J ends, which lost 0 bases and 7 bases, there was a span of 9 bases. This CDR3 reads CSARDSGNEAFF. The CDR3 DNA sequence: TGCAGTGCTAGAGATTCTGGTAATGAAGCTTTCTTT.

This sequence joins TRBV2 and TRBJ2-5, with D perhaps being TRBD1 or TRBD2 (5 bases each). Trimming pared 6 bases from V and 0 bases from J, leaving 11 bases between. The CDR3 loop spans 14 amino acids. CDR1 is SNHLY and CDR2 is FYNNEI in the germline V gene. CDR3 loop: CASRKGTNQETQYF. CDR3 coding DNA: TGTGCCAGCAGAAAAGGGACCAACCAAGAGACCCAGTACTTC.

This clonotype was seen a few times. The chain has TRBV6-1 and TRBJ2-6, with unresolved D. This CDR3 spans 12 amino acids. V was pared by 4 bases and J by 4 bases, with 2 bases between. From germline, CDR1 is MNHNS and CDR2 SASEGT. The CDR3 coding sequence is TGTGCCAGCAGTGGGGGGGCCAACGTCCTGACTTTC. It codes for CASSGGANVLTF.

This clonotype came up a few times. The rearrangement uses TRBV6-1 and TRBJ2-2; 7 bases align to TRBD1. Trimming cost V 1 base and J 0 bases; bases outside gene matches: 8. This CDR3 is 18 amino acids long. Germline loops: CDR1 MNHNS, CDR2 SASEGT. The CDR3 here is CASSEGRTGLANTGELFF. The DNA of the CDR3 is TGTGCCAGCAGTGAAGGGAGGACAGGTCTAGCGAACACCGGGGAGCTGTTTTTT.

This clonotype appeared many times. Here the CDR3 DNA reads TGCGCCAGCAGACAGGGGGCCGACACTGAAGCTTTCTTT. Translating it yields CASRQGADTEAFF. The V gene is TRBV5-1, the J gene TRBJ1-1, with TRBD1 matching 9 bases. The junction had 2 bases not matched to a gene; V was cut back by 5 bases and J by 3 bases. This CDR3 contains 13 residues. Germline V gene data show CDR1 as SGHRS and CDR2 as YFSETQ.

This clonotype was seen a few times. The J gene is TRBJ2-7, the V gene TRBV4-1, with 7 bases lining up with TRBD2. The CDR3 runs to 17 residues. V lost 1 base and J lost 2; bases outside the gene matches: 11. The germline CDR1 and CDR2 sequences are MGHRA and YSYEKL. The CDR3 spells CASSQASPGGKTYEQYF. As DNA, the CDR3 is TGCGCCAGCAGCCAAGCTTCGCCCGGGGGGAAAACCTACGAGCAGTACTTC.

The CDR3 bases are TGCGCCAGCAGAGGGCATGCAGGGGCAAAAATCCTGAGTATGAACACTGAAGCTTTCTTT. Its protein product is CASRGHAGAKILSMNTEAFF. The chain carries TRBV10-2 and TRBJ1-1, with D possibly being TRBD1 (6 bases). Germline lookup yields CDR1 WSHSY and CDR2 SAAADI. V was cut by 6 bases and J by 0 bases, with 29 bases left in between. The CDR3 covers 20 residues.

On this clonotype: A much larger clonotype is one base distant, so this may be a read error. CDR3 DNA sequence: TGTGCCAGCAGAACGGGGTCCAGCTCCTCCTACAATGAGCGGTTCTTC. Protein product: CASRTGSSSSYNERFF. V gene TRBV2 combines with J gene TRBJ2-1; the D gene is possibly TRBD2 (5 bases). The length of the CDR3 is 16 residues. From germline, CDR1 is SNHLY and CDR2 FYNNEI.

This clonotype was counted ten times or more. The gene calls are TRBV6-1 and TRBJ1-2; TRBD1 might be the D (5 bases). Germline CDR1 reads MNHNS; CDR2 reads SASEGT. V dropped 6 bases and J dropped 8 bases, with 13 bases sitting between them. The CDR3 totals 12 residues. In DNA, the CDR3 is TGTGCCAGCAGCTCCCAGAGGGGAGGCTACACCTTC. It encodes CASSSQRGGYTF.

This clonotype has at least ten counts. This chain links TRBV5-1 with TRBJ2-7; D possibly corresponds to TRBD2 (6 bases). CDR1 is SGHRS and CDR2 is YFSETQ in the germline V gene. This CDR3 is built from 15 residues. V was trimmed by 0 bases and J by 0 bases, leaving 10 bases between them. This CDR3 reads CASSLGAGSSYEQYF. The CDR3 nucleotides are TGCGCCAGCAGCTTGGGTGCGGGAAGCTCCTACGAGCAGTACTTC.

The J gene is TRBJ2-3, the V gene TRBV20-1; D unclear. The CDR3 runs to 14 residues. V gave up 0 bases and J gave up 2 bases, with 9 bases separating them. Germline V lookup: CDR1 DFQATT, CDR2 SNEGSKA (reference sequence). This chain's CDR3 is CSARDKGYTDTQYF. CDR3 bases: TGCAGTGCTAGAGATAAGGGTTACACAGATACGCAGTATTTT.

This clonotype was seen only a few times. In nucleotides, the CDR3 is TGTGCCATCAGTTCCGGGACCACGGGCACACAAGAGACCCAGTACTTC. Its translation is CAISSGTTGTQETQYF. The rearrangement links TRBV10-3 to TRBJ2-5; D may be TRBD1 or TRBD2 (5 bases each). Germline CDR1 and CDR2: ENHRY and SYGVKD. This CDR3 has 16 residues. V was clipped by 5 bases and J by 2 bases, with 18 bases between them.

The sample holds one count of this clonotype. A junction end diverges from the germline sequence, so it may reflect a read error. The chain employs TRBV2 and TRBJ1-5; D might be TRBD1 (5 bases). CDR3 length: 13 residues. Looked up from germline, CDR1 is SNHLY and CDR2 is FYNNEI. CDR3 in DNA: TGTGCCAGCTGTGACCTGAGGGGTGAGCCCCAGCATTTT. Amino acid sequence: CASCDLRGEPQHF.

The rearrangement uses TRBV7-9 and TRBJ2-5, with 8 bases lining up with TRBD1. Germline CDR1 is SEHNR and CDR2 is FQNEAQ (reference sequence). The V and J ends lost 8 bases and 5 bases, in that order; junction bases with no gene match: 7. This CDR3 has 13 amino acids. The CDR3 DNA follows: TGTGCCAGCCAGCCCGCAGGGGGCGAGACCCAGTACTTC. Its translation is CASQPAGGETQYF.